The 30 T cell receptor beta chains below all came from one sample that was sequenced in a study of T cells in Graves' hyperthyroidism and ophthalmopathy. Template material for amplifying TCR beta CDR3 regions consisted of RNA transcripts. Carried out on the TCR CDR3, a first-round RT-PCR used the HTBI primer set. TCRdb reprocessed the multiplex PCR reads via MiXCR and lists one record per CDR3 protein. The table records over 350,000 distinct CDR3 sequences, over 13% of them present only once. Material: blood. These receptors came from a man in his fifties or sixties with Graves' ophthalmopathy.

This clonotype showed up just a few times. The chain has TRBV7-8 and TRBJ2-1; D unresolved. Germline V lookup: CDR1 SGHVS, CDR2 FQNEAQ. CDR3 length: 16 residues. Trimming took 5 bases from V and 0 from J, leaving 14 bases between them. This CDR3 is CASSQGQRSSYNEQFF. The CDR3 bases are TGTGCCAGCAGCCAAGGGCAGAGGAGCTCCTACAATGAGCAGTTCTTC.

A remark on this clonotype: A read error is likely, as this CDR3 ends without the conserved phenylalanine or tryptophan. The chain employs TRBV12-3 or TRBV12-4 and TRBJ1-5; no definite D call. V was pared by 8 bases and J by 2 bases, with 7 bases between. There are 12 residues in the CDR3. This chain's CDR3 is CASGLGNQPQHL. CDR3 bases: TGTGCCAGCGGTCTGGGCAATCAGCCCCAGCATCTT.

In its sample, this clonotype was seen a few times. The rearrangement joins TRBV14 to TRBJ2-2; D possibly matches TRBD1 or TRBD2 (6 bases each). V shed 2 bases and J shed 8 bases, with 15 bases lying between them. The CDR3 is made up of 15 amino acids. Germline V gene lookup returns CDR1 SGHDN and CDR2 FVKESK. The CDR3: CASSQIGGLYGELFF. For the CDR3, the DNA is TGTGCCAGCAGCCAAATCGGGGGCCTTTATGGGGAGCTGTTTTTT.

This clonotype turned up a few times. The rearrangement joins TRBV20-1 to TRBJ2-1; 11 bases align to TRBD2. The CDR3 has 15 amino acids. The germline gives CDR1 DFQATT, CDR2 SNEGSKA (reference sequence). Trimming at V came to 6 bases and at J to 4 bases, leaving 8 bases not matched to a gene. The CDR3 bases are TGCAGTGCCCGACCGGGACTAGCGGATTACAATGAGCAGTTCTTC. Protein product: CSARPGLADYNEQFF.

By sample share, this clonotype is medium-sized. The chain couples TRBV11-2 to TRBJ2-7; 8 bases line up with TRBD1. This CDR3 is 16 amino acids long. V gave up 4 bases and J gave up 3 bases; unmatched junction bases: 11. Germline V gene data show CDR1 as SGHAT and CDR2 as FQNNGV. The DNA for the CDR3 is TGTGCCAGCAGCTCAAGGGACCGGGACAGGAACTACGAGCAGTACTTC. As protein: CASSSRDRDRNYEQYF.

The sample holds many counts of this clonotype. The chain links TRBV5-6 to TRBJ2-4; D might be TRBD1 (6 bases). CDR1 and CDR2 (germline): SGHDT, YYEEEE. The V end was cut by 4 bases, the J end by 0 bases, with 11 bases between. This CDR3 has 15 residues. For the CDR3, the DNA is TGTGCCAGCAGCCTAGGACAGCTAGCCAAAAACATTCAGTACTTC. Its translation: CASSLGQLAKNIQYF. The full variable domain, in which reference TRBV5-6 and TRBJ2-4 provide the parts outside the CDR3, is DAGVTQSPTHLIKTRGQQVTLRCSPKSGHDTVSWYQQALGQGPQFIFQYYEEEERQRGNFPDRFSGHQFPNYSSELNVNALLLGDSALYLCASSLGQLAKNIQYFGAGTRLSVL.

This clonotype occurred a few times. The chain carries TRBV3-1 and TRBJ2-6; D is undetermined. CDR1 and CDR2 from the germline V gene are LGHDT and YNNKEL (reference sequence). V was trimmed by 6 bases and J by 2 bases, leaving 11 bases between them. The CDR3 consists of 15 residues. The CDR3 is CASRGPRAGANVLTF. CDR3 DNA sequence: TGTGCCAGCAGAGGCCCCCGGGCTGGGGCCAACGTCCTGACTTTC.

The chain links TRBV18 to TRBJ2-4; tentatively, D is TRBD1 (6 bases). V gave up 2 bases and J gave up 0 bases, with 17 bases separating them. The CDR3 totals 18 residues. Per germline, CDR1 KGHSH and CDR2 LQKENI. The CDR3 coding sequence is TGTGCCAGCTCACCATTACCGGGACATTTACTAGCCAAAAACATTCAGTACTTC. It translates to CASSPLPGHLLAKNIQYF.

As concerns this clonotype: With a much larger clone just one base away, this may be a read error. The CDR3, as DNA: TGTGTCAGCAGGCCGACAGTTATTAGCAATCAGCCCCAGCATTTT. Translation gives CVSRPTVISNQPQHF. V and J are TRBV27 and TRBJ1-5; the D gene is possibly TRBD1 (5 bases). The CDR3 consists of 15 residues. Germline loops: CDR1 MNHEY, CDR2 SMNVEV (reference sequence).

Many counts were recorded for this clonotype. The rearrangement joins TRBV20-1 to TRBJ2-3, with D possibly TRBD1 on 5 matching bases. V gave up 7 bases and J gave up 0 bases, with 20 bases separating them. This CDR3 is built from 16 residues. Germline V gives CDR1 DFQATT, CDR2 SNEGSKA (reference sequence). Here the CDR3 reads CSVLRFGQGSTDTQYF. CDR3 in DNA: TGCAGTGTTTTACGTTTCGGGCAGGGTAGCACAGATACGCAGTATTTT.

Ten or more counts support this clonotype. The rearrangement joins TRBV30 to TRBJ2-1, with a possible D match to TRBD1 (5 bases). CDR1 and CDR2 from the germline V gene are GTSNPN and SVGIG (reference sequence). V was shortened by 4 bases and J by 6 bases, with 13 bases between the two germline ends. The CDR3 length is 13 residues. CDR3 in amino acids: CAWNWAGPNEQFF. The CDR3 DNA reads as TGTGCCTGGAATTGGGCAGGGCCCAATGAGCAGTTCTTC.

This clonotype occurred many times. This rearrangement joins TRBV3-1 to TRBJ1-6; a weak D match, TRBD1 (6 bases). The V gene's germline CDR1 is LGHDT and CDR2 YNNKEL (reference sequence). The CDR3 consists of 15 residues. V gave up 5 bases and J gave up 5 bases, with 13 bases separating them. The CDR3 bases are TGTGCCAGCAGCGCTTCCAGGGGAAATAATTCACCCCTCCACTTT. Translated: CASSASRGNNSPLHF. The entire variable domain, with the rest obtained from reference TRBV3-1 and TRBJ1-6, is as follows: DTAVSQTPKYLVTQMGNDKSIKCEQNLGHDTMYWYKQDSKKFLKIMFSYNNKELIINETVPNRFSPKSPDKAHLNLHINSLELGDSAVYFCASSASRGNNSPLHFGNGTRLTVT.

The V call is TRBV29-1, the J call TRBJ2-1; D remains ambiguous. This CDR3 is built from 14 residues. Germline CDR1 is SQVTM and CDR2 is ANQGSEA. V gave up 6 bases and J gave up 0 bases, with 12 bases separating them. The CDR3 nucleotides read TGCAGCGTAGGGAAGCGTAGCTCCTACAATGAGCAGTTCTTC. Residues: CSVGKRSSYNEQFF.

The sample holds a few counts of this clonotype. The V and J genes are TRBV7-2 and TRBJ2-1, with 14 bases that match TRBD2. The CDR3 consists of 15 residues. The V and J ends lost 4 bases and 8 bases, in that order; junction bases with no gene match: 4. Looked up from germline, CDR1 is SGHTA and CDR2 is FQGNSA. CDR3 loop: CASSSTSGRGDEQFF. The DNA of the CDR3 is TGTGCCAGCAGCTCGACTAGCGGGAGGGGTGATGAGCAGTTCTTC.

This clonotype has only a few counts. This chain links TRBV4-1 with TRBJ2-2, with 7 positions matching TRBD1. CDR1 is MGHRA and CDR2 is YSYEKL in the germline V gene. With V trimmed by 5 bases and J by 2 bases, 5 bases remained unmatched. This CDR3 is built from 15 residues. CDR3 in DNA: TGCGCCAGCAGCTACGGGACAGTTAACACCGGGGAGCTGTTTTTT. It is translated as CASSYGTVNTGELFF.

This sequence joins TRBV7-9 and TRBJ2-7, with 11 bases matching TRBD1. CDR3 length equals 15 residues. Germline CDR1 is SEHNR and CDR2 is FQNEAQ (reference sequence). Unmatched junction bases numbered 6, after V lost 6 bases and J lost 2 bases. The CDR3 sequence: CASSWTGGHPYEQYF. The CDR3 region has the DNA TGTGCCAGCAGTTGGACAGGGGGCCATCCCTACGAGCAGTACTTC.

This clonotype was counted a few times. The chain joins TRBV6-1 to TRBJ2-1, with a tentative D call TRBD2 (5 bases). Per germline, CDR1 MNHNS and CDR2 SASEGT. Between the trimmed V and J ends, which lost 2 bases and 2 bases, there was a span of 16 bases. The CDR3 is 17 residues long. CDR3 bases: TGTGCCAGCAGTGAATACCCTCTACGGGGTACCTACAATGAGCAGTTCTTC. This encodes CASSEYPLRGTYNEQFF.

This clonotype was observed at least ten times. The chain recombines TRBV5-1 with TRBJ1-1, with D unresolved. Trimming took off 4 bases at V and 4 bases at J, with 11 bases between the two ends. CDR1 and CDR2 from the germline V gene are SGHRS and YFSETQ. The length of the CDR3 is 13 residues. The CDR3 sequence is CASSPVVGTEAFF. Written as DNA, the CDR3 is TGCGCCAGCAGCCCGGTGGTCGGCACTGAAGCTTTCTTT.

The chain carries TRBV28 and TRBJ2-2; D is unclear. V lost 7 bases and J 4 bases, leaving 10 bases between the germline ends. The CDR3 has 13 residues. Germline values: CDR1 MDHEN, CDR2 SYDVKM. This CDR3 reads CASMRPGTGELFF. The CDR3 region has the DNA TGTGCCAGCATGCGGCCGGGCACCGGGGAGCTGTTTTTT.

This clonotype was seen ten or more times. A much larger clone differs by one base, so this may be a read error. This sequence joins TRBV12-3 or TRBV12-4 and TRBJ2-1, with 10 bases that match TRBD2. The V segment lost 5 bases and the J segment 6 bases; nucleotides outside the gene matches: 7. This CDR3 region has 15 residues. This chain's CDR3 is CASSQGASGSNEQFF. The CDR3 nucleotides are TGTGCCAGCAGTCAAGGGGCTAGCGGGAGCAATGAGCAGTTCTTC.

This sequence joins TRBV6-1 and TRBJ2-5; 8 bases are shared with TRBD1. Trimming took 5 bases from V and 5 from J; bases not matched to a gene: 7. This CDR3 contains 14 residues. Looked up from germline, CDR1 is MNHNS and CDR2 is SASEGT. The DNA of the CDR3 is TGTGCCAGCAGTTCTGGACAGGGCCCCGAGACCCAGTACTTC. Its translation: CASSSGQGPETQYF.

This clonotype was counted many times. The chain joins TRBV7-9 to TRBJ2-7; TRBD1 matches at 7 bases. V was clipped by 5 bases and J by 0 bases; unmatched bases: 16. Germline-derived CDR1 and CDR2 are SEHNR and FQNEAQ (reference sequence). CDR3 length: 18 amino acids. For the CDR3, the DNA is TGTGCCAGCAGCCTAGGACAGGTTGACCGGCAAAGCTCCTACGAGCAGTACTTC. It codes for CASSLGQVDRQSSYEQYF.

CDR3: CASSSPLAGGVETQYF. The CDR3 coding sequence is TGCGCCAGCAGCTCTCCCCTAGCGGGAGGGGTAGAGACCCAGTACTTC. The rearrangement links TRBV5-1 to TRBJ2-5; the match to TRBD2 covers 12 bases. After removal of 3 bases from V and 4 bases from J, the junction contained 7 bases not matched to a gene. Germline assignment: CDR1 SGHRS and CDR2 YFSETQ. The CDR3 has 16 residues.

This clonotype has just a few counts. In this CDR3 the conserved last residue, phenylalanine or tryptophan, is missing, so a read error is likely. The gene calls are TRBV25-1 and TRBJ2-1, with no clear D. The germline V gene has CDR1 MGHDK and CDR2 SYGVNS. The CDR3 covers 14 residues. Trimming left V 4 bases short and J 0 bases short, with 7 bases between. CDR3: CASSAASSYNEQFL. DNA of the CDR3: TGTGCCAGCAGTGCTGCTAGCTCCTACAATGAGCAGTTCCTC.

This clonotype appeared many times. The chain employs TRBV27 and TRBJ1-1; D gene uncertain. V lost 2 bases, J lost 0 bases, and 7 bases lay in between. CDR3 length equals 14 residues. Germline V gives CDR1 MNHEY, CDR2 SMNVEV (reference sequence). The CDR3 here is CASSLATVNTEAFF. CDR3 DNA: TGTGCCAGCAGTTTAGCGACGGTGAACACTGAAGCTTTCTTT.

The table lists this clonotype with a few counts. This chain connects TRBV5-5 to TRBJ2-1; no definite D call. This CDR3 region has 12 residues. V gave up 4 bases and J gave up 14 bases, with 16 bases separating them. Germline V gene sequence: CDR1 SGHKS, CDR2 YYEKEE (reference sequence). CDR3 bases: TGTGCCAGCAGCCCGGTGGAAGGGAAAGAGTTCTTC. Amino acid sequence: CASSPVEGKEFF.

This clonotype was found many times. J is TRBJ1-1 and V is TRBV5-5; D remains ambiguous. The germline V and J ends were trimmed by 6 bases and 11 bases, with 20 bases remaining between them. Germline-derived CDR1 and CDR2 are SGHKS and YYEKEE (reference sequence). This CDR3 contains 13 residues. The CDR3 DNA is TGTGCCAGCATGCTCCCTCGGGTTCCTTTGGCTTTCTTT. It encodes CASMLPRVPLAFF.

To note about this clonotype: This may arise from a read error, as a much more abundant clone is one base away. This rearrangement joins TRBV24-1 to TRBJ2-1, with TRBD2 identical over 14 bases. CDR3 size: 18 residues. From germline, CDR1 is KGHDR and CDR2 SFDVKD. The chain's CDR3 is CATRKGLAGDTGYNERFF. The CDR3 DNA is TGTGCCACCAGAAAGGGACTAGCGGGAGATACGGGCTACAATGAGCGGTTCTTC.

In this sample, this clonotype turned up many times. This sequence joins TRBV30 and TRBJ2-3; no definite D call. Between the trimmed V and J ends, which lost 4 bases and 8 bases, there was a span of 13 bases. The CDR3 runs to 12 residues. Germline CDR1 is GTSNPN and CDR2 is SVGIG (reference sequence). CDR3 nucleotides: TGTGCCTGGACCAATAAAGGGATTACGCAGTATTTT. This gives the protein CAWTNKGITQYF.

The V call is TRBV2, the J call TRBJ1-5; 9 bases line up with TRBD1. Germline CDR1 reads SNHLY; CDR2 reads FYNNEI. V was pared by 4 bases and J by 7 bases, with 5 bases of the junction left unmatched. CDR3 length equals 14 residues. The CDR3 reads CASSGTGVRQPQHF. For the CDR3, the DNA is TGTGCCAGCAGTGGGACAGGGGTAAGGCAGCCCCAGCATTTT.